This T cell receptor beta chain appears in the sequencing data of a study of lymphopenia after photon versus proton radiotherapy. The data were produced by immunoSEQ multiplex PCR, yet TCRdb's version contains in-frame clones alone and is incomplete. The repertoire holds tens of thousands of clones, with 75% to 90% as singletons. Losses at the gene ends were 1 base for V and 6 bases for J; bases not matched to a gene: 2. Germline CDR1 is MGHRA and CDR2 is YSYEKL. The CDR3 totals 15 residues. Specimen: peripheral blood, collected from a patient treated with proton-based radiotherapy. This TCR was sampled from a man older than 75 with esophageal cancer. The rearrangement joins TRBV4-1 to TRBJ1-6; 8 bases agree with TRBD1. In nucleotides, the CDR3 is TGCGCCAGCAGCCAAGCCGGACAGGGTAATTCACCCCTCCACTTT. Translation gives CASSQAGQGNSPLHF.